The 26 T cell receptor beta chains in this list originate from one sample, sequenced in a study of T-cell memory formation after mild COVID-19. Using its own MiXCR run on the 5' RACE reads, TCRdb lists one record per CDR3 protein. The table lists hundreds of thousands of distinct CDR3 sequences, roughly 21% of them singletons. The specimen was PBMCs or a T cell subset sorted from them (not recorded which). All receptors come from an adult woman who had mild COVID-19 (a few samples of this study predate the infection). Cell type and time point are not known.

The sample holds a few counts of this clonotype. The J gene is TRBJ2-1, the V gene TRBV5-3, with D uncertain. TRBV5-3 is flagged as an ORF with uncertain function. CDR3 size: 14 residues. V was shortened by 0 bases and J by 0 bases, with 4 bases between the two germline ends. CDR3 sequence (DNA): TGTGCCAGAAGCTTGGAGGACTCCTACAATGAGCAGTTCTTC. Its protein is CARSLEDSYNEQFF.

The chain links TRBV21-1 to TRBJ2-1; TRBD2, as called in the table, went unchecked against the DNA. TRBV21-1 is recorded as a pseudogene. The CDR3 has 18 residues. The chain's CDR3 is CASSKEGGSLAGAGEQFF. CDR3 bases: TGTGCCAGCAGCAAAGAAGGGGGAAGTCTAGCGGGAGCGGGTGAGCAGTTCTTC.

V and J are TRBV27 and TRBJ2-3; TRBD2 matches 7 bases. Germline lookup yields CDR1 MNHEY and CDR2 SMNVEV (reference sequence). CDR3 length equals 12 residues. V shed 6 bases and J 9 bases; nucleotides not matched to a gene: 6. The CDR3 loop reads CASSFGTTTQYF. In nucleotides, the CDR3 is TGTGCCAGCAGCTTTGGGACTACGACGCAGTATTTT.

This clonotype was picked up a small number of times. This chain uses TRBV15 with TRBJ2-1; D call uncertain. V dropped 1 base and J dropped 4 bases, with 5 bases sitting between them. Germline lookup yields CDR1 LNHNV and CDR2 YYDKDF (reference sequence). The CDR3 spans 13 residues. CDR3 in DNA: TGTGCCACCAGCAGAGTAGGGTACAATGAGCAGTTCTTC. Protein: CATSRVGYNEQFF.

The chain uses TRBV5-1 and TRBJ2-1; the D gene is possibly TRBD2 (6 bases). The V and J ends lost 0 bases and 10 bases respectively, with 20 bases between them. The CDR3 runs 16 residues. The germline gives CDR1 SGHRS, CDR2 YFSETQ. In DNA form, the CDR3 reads TGCGCCAGCAGCTTGGCTTCTGGAGGGCCATCAGGAGAGCAGTTCTTC. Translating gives CASSLASGGPSGEQFF.

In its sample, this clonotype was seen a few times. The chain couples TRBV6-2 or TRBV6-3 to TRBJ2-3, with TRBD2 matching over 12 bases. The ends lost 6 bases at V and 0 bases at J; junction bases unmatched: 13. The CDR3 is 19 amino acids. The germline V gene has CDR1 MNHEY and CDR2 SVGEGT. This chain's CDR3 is CASSQTSSGRALSTDTQYF. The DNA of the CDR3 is TGTGCCAGCAGCCAGACCTCTAGCGGGAGGGCCCTGAGCACAGATACGCAGTATTTT.

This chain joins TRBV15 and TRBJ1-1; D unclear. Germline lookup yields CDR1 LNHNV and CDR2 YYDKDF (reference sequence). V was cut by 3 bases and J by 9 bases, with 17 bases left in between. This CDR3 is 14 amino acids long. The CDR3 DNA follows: TGTGCCACCAGCAGGGGCCGATCAGTGCAGCAAGCTTTCTTT. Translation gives CATSRGRSVQQAFF.

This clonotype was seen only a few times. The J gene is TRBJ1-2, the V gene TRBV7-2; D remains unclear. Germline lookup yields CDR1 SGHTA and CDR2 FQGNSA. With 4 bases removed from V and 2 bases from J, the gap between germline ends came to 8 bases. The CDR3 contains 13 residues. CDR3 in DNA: TGTGCCAGCAGCTCCCAGATGAACTATGGCTACACCTTC. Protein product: CASSSQMNYGYTF. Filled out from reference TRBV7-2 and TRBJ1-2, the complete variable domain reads GAGVSQSPSNKVTEKGKDVELRCDPISGHTALYWYRQSLGQGLEFLIYFQGNSAPDKSGLPSDRFSAERTGGSVSTLTIQRTQQEDSAVYLCASSSQMNYGYTFGSGTRLTVV.

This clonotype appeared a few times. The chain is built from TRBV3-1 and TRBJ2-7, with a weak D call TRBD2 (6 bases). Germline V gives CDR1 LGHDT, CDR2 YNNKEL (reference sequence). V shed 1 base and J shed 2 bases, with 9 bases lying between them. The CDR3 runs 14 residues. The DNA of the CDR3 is TGTGCCAGCAGCCAAGCAGGGAGGACCTACGAGCAGTACTTC. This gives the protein CASSQAGRTYEQYF.

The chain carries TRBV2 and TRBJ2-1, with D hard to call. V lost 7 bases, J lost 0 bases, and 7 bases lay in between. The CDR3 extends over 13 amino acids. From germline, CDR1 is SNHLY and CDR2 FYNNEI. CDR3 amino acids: CASMGGSYNEQFF. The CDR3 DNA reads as TGTGCCAGCATGGGCGGCTCCTACAATGAGCAGTTCTTC. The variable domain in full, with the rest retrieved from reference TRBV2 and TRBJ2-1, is EPEVTQTPSHQVTQMGQEVILRCVPISNHLYFYWYRQILGQKVEFLVSFYNNEISEKSEIFDDQFSVERPDGSNFTLKIRSTKLEDSAMYFCASMGGSYNEQFFGPGTRLTVL.

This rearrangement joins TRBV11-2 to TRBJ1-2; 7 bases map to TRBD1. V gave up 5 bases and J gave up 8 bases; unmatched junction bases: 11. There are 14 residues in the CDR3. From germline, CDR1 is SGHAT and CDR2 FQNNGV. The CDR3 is CASSPRTGQQGYTF. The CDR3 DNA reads TGTGCCAGCAGCCCCAGGACAGGCCAGCAAGGCTACACCTTC.

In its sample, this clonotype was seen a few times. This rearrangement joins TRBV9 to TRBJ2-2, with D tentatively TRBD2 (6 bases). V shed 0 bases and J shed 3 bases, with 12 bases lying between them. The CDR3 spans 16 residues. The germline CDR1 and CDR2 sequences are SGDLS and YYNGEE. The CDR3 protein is CASSVELGLYTGELFF. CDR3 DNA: TGTGCCAGCAGCGTAGAATTGGGACTGTACACCGGGGAGCTGTTTTTT.

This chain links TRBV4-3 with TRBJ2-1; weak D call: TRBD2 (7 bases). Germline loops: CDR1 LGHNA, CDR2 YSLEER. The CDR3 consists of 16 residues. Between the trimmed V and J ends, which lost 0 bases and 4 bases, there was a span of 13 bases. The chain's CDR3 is CASSQDRGGAYNEQFF. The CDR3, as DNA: TGCGCCAGCAGCCAAGATAGGGGGGGTGCTTACAATGAGCAGTTCTTC.

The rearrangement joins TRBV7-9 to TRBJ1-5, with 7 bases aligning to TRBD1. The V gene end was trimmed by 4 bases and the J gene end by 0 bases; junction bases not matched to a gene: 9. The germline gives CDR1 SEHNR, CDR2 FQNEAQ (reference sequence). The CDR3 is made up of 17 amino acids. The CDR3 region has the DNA TGTGCCAGCAGCTCACTACAGGGGACGCTTAGCAATCAGCCCCAGCATTTT. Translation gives CASSSLQGTLSNQPQHF.

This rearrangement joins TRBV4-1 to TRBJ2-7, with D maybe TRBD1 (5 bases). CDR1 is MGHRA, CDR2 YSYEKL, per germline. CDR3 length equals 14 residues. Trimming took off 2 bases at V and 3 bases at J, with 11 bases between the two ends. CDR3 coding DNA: TGCGCCAGCAGCCAATTTGGACAAAGCTACGAGCAGTACTTC. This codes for CASSQFGQSYEQYF.

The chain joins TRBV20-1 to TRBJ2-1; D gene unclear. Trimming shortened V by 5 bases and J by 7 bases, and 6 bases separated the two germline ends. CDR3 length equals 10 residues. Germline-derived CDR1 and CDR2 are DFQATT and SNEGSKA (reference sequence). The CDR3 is CSASINEQFF. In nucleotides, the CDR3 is TGCAGTGCTTCTATTAATGAGCAGTTCTTC.

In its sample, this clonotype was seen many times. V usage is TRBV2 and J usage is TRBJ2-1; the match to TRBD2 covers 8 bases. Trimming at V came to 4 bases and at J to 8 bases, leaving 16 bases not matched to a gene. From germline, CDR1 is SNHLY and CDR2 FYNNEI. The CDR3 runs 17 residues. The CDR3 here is CASSVKAVGLVRHEQFF. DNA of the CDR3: TGTGCCAGCAGTGTTAAAGCTGTGGGACTAGTAAGGCATGAGCAGTTCTTC.

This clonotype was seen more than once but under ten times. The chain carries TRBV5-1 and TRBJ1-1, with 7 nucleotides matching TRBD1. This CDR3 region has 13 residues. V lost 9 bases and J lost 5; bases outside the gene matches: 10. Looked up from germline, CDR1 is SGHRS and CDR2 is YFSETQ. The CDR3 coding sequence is TGCGCCACCAGAACAGGGGTGTATACTGAAGCTTTCTTT. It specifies CATRTGVYTEAFF.

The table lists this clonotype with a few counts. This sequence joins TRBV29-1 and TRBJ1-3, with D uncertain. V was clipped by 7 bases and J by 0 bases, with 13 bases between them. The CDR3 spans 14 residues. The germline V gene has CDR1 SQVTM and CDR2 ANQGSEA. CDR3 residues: CSAKGIFSGNTIYF. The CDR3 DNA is TGCAGCGCTAAGGGTATATTCTCTGGAAACACCATATATTTT.

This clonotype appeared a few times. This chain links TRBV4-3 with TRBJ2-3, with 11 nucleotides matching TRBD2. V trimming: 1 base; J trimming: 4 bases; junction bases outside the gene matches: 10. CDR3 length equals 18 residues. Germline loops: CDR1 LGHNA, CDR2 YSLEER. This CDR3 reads CASSQAPLAGVPSDTQYF. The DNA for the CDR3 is TGCGCCAGCAGCCAAGCCCCACTAGCGGGAGTCCCATCAGATACGCAGTATTTT.

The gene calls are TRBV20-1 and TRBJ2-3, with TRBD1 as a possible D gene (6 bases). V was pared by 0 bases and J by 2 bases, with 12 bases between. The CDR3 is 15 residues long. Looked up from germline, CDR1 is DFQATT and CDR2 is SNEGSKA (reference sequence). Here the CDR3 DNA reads TGCAGTGCTAGAGATCCGAGGGGGATCACAGATACGCAGTATTTT. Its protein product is CSARDPRGITDTQYF.

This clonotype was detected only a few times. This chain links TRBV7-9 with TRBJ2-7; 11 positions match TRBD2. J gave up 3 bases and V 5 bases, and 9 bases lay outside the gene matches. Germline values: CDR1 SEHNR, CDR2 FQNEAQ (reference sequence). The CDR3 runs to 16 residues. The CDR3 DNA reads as TGTGCCAGCAGCCCGAGACTAGCGGGATTTATCTACGAGCAGTACTTC. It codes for CASSPRLAGFIYEQYF. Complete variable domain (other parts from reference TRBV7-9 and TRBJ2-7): DTGVSQNPRHKITKRGQNVTFRCDPISEHNRLYWYRQTLGQGPEFLTYFQNEAQLEKSRLLSDRFSAERPKGSFSTLEIQRTEQGDSAMYLCASSPRLAGFIYEQYFGPGTRLTVT.

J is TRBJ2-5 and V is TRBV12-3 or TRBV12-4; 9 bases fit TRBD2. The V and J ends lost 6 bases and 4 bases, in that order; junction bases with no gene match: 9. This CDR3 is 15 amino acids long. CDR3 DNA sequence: TGTGCCAGCAGCTCCAGACTAGCGGTGAGAGAGACCCAGTACTTC. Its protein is CASSSRLAVRETQYF.

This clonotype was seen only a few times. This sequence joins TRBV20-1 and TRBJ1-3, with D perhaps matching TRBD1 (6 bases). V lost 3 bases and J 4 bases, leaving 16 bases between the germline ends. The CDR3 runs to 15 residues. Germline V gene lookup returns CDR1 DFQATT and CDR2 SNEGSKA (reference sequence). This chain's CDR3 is CSASPRGAEGNTIYF. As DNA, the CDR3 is TGCAGTGCTAGCCCCAGGGGAGCGGAAGGAAACACCATATATTTT.

The DNA of the CDR3 is TGTGCCTGGAGTGTAAGGGCAAGGGATCAGCCCCAGCATTTT. It encodes CAWSVRARDQPQHF. The rearrangement uses TRBV30 and TRBJ1-5; D is unresolved. V lost 0 bases and J 5 bases, leaving 11 bases between the germline ends. CDR3 length: 14 amino acids. Germline V gene lookup returns CDR1 GTSNPN and CDR2 SVGIG (reference sequence).

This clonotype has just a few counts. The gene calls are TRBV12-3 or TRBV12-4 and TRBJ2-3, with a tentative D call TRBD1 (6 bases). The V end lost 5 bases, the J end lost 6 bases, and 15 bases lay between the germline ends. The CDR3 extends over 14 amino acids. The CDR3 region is CASSPSYRVDTQYF. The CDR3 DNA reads TGTGCCAGCAGTCCCTCCTACAGGGTCGATACGCAGTATTTT.